This passage covers 24 T cell receptor beta chains from one sample sequenced in a study of T cell repertoires in cytomegalovirus infection. TCRdb re-called the reads with MiXCR, one entry per CDR3 protein. The sample lists about 360,000 distinct CDR3 sequences, around 18% occurring once. Sequences were obtained from PBMCs. The receptors originated from a human donor in good health (CMV status not recorded). Some clones in this sample may be carry-over from other donors' samples.

This clonotype was counted many times. The chain has TRBV11-2 and TRBJ2-7; D gene unclear. The CDR3 covers 14 residues. V was cut by 7 bases and J by 2 bases, with 15 bases left in between. Germline-derived CDR1 and CDR2 are SGHAT and FQNNGV. CDR3 residues: CASTTTGPPYEQYF. The DNA for the CDR3 is TGTGCCAGCACCACGACTGGGCCCCCCTACGAGCAGTACTTC.

This clonotype was seen once. The chain employs TRBV20-1 and TRBJ1-1; tentative D call: TRBD1 (5 bases). This CDR3 spans 14 amino acids. Germline-derived CDR1 and CDR2 are DFQATT and SNEGSKA (reference sequence). V lost 0 bases and J 4 bases, leaving 12 bases between the germline ends. DNA for the CDR3: TGCAGTGCTAGAGATCGGGGGTATGTCACTGAAGCTTTCTTT. Translated, it gives CSARDRGYVTEAFF.

This chain links TRBV4-3 with TRBJ2-5; D remains ambiguous. This CDR3 comprises 15 residues. CDR1 LGHNA and CDR2 YSLEER come from the germline V gene. Trimming took 0 bases from V and 5 from J, leaving 13 bases between them. The CDR3 protein is CASSQDGNKMETQYF. The CDR3 DNA follows: TGCGCCAGCAGCCAAGATGGGAATAAAATGGAGACCCAGTACTTC.

The gene calls are TRBV6-2 or TRBV6-3 and TRBJ2-2; D not certain. Deletions cut 9 bases from V and 4 bases from J, with 15 bases between. CDR3 length: 14 residues. From germline, CDR1 is MNHEY and CDR2 SVGEGT. The CDR3 DNA follows: TGTGCCAGTAGGATGGTATTTATCACCGGGGAGCTGTTTTTT. Encoded protein: CASRMVFITGELFF.

The chain carries TRBV20-1 and TRBJ2-4; TRBD1 matches 8 bases. J lost 5 bases, V lost 5 bases, and 5 bases had no gene match. This CDR3 has 13 residues. The V gene's germline CDR1 is DFQATT and CDR2 SNEGSKA (reference sequence). CDR3 coding DNA: TGCAGTGCTCAGACAGGGGCCCAAAACATTCAGTACTTC. It yields the protein CSAQTGAQNIQYF.

The J gene is TRBJ2-3, the V gene TRBV4-2; D call uncertain. The germline gives CDR1 LGHNA, CDR2 YNFKEQ. This CDR3 has 15 amino acids. Between the trimmed V and J ends, which lost 0 bases and 4 bases, there was a span of 11 bases. DNA of the CDR3: TGTGCCAGCAGCCAAGACCCGCACCCCCCAGATACGCAGTATTTT. It specifies CASSQDPHPPDTQYF.

This chain connects TRBV27 to TRBJ1-5; D gene ambiguous. The CDR3 contains 10 residues. Germline V gene lookup returns CDR1 MNHEY and CDR2 SMNVEV (reference sequence). In DNA form, the CDR3 reads TGTGCGGCAGGCTATCAGCCCCAGCATTTT. This codes for CAAGYQPQHF.

This clonotype showed up many times. The gene calls are TRBV12-3 or TRBV12-4 and TRBJ2-7; TRBD2 is a possible D gene (6 bases). With 3 bases removed from V and 3 bases from J, the gap between germline ends came to 12 bases. This CDR3 is 14 amino acids long. This CDR3 is CASSFGDLRYEQYF. The DNA of the CDR3 is TGTGCCAGCAGTTTCGGGGACTTACGCTACGAGCAGTACTTC.

This clonotype was observed many times. In DNA, the CDR3 is TGTGCCAGCAGTTTAGCGGGAGGGGGTGAGCAGTTCTTC. The encoded protein is CASSLAGGGEQFF. The chain carries TRBV12-3 or TRBV12-4 and TRBJ2-1, with D tentatively TRBD2 (7 bases). V lost 0 bases and J 9 bases, leaving 9 bases between the germline ends. This CDR3 is 13 amino acids long.

In its sample, this clonotype was seen many times. This rearrangement joins TRBV12-3 or TRBV12-4 to TRBJ2-5, with a weak D call TRBD1 (7 bases). Trimming removed 4 bases at V and 4 bases at J, with 10 bases between. This CDR3 is built from 13 residues. The CDR3 reads CASSWRGPETQYF. CDR3 DNA: TGTGCCAGCAGTTGGAGGGGGCCAGAGACCCAGTACTTC.

The J gene is TRBJ2-7, the V gene TRBV10-2; 7 nucleotides match TRBD2. CDR3 length: 13 amino acids. Trimming cost V 11 bases and J 0 bases; bases outside gene matches: 7. CDR1 WSHSY and CDR2 SAAADI come from the germline V gene. CDR3 residues: CAAGGTISYEQYF. The CDR3 nucleotides read TGCGCCGCCGGGGGGACCATCTCCTACGAGCAGTACTTC.

The rearrangement links TRBV7-2 to TRBJ1-6; 10 nucleotides line up with TRBD1. The V gene's germline CDR1 is SGHTA and CDR2 FQGNSA. With V trimmed by 1 base and J by 9 bases, 6 bases remained unmatched. CDR3 size: 16 residues. CDR3 amino acids: CASSLGGTGVGSPLHF. The CDR3 DNA sequence: TGTGCCAGCAGCTTAGGTGGGACAGGGGTTGGTTCACCCCTCCACTTT.

The sample holds many counts of this clonotype. The J gene is TRBJ1-2, the V gene TRBV12-3 or TRBV12-4; D gene uncertain. This CDR3 comprises 11 residues. V dropped 2 bases and J dropped 6 bases, with 4 bases sitting between them. CDR3 in DNA: TGTGCCAGCAGTTTACGCGATGGCTACACCTTC. Residues: CASSLRDGYTF.

This clonotype showed up many times. The gene calls are TRBV6-1 and TRBJ1-2, with D tentatively TRBD1 (5 bases). The V gene lost 4 bases and the J gene lost 5 bases, with 11 bases spanning the gap. CDR3 length: 13 residues. Per the germline V gene, CDR1 is MNHNS and CDR2 is SASEGT. The CDR3 bases are TGTGCCAGCAGTGCAGGGTCTGCGTATGGCTACACCTTC. It is translated as CASSAGSAYGYTF.

This clonotype has more than one count but fewer than ten. The rearrangement uses TRBV5-6 and TRBJ1-2; D unresolved. This CDR3 has 13 residues. Germline CDR1 is SGHDT and CDR2 is YYEEEE. V lost 2 bases and J lost 6, with 11 bases in between. The CDR3 coding sequence is TGTGCCAGCAGCTTCACAGCTACTGATGGCTACACCTTC. Its translation is CASSFTATDGYTF.

V usage is TRBV29-1 and J usage is TRBJ2-3, with 9 bases lining up with TRBD2. Germline V gene data show CDR1 as SQVTM and CDR2 as ANQGSEA. Trimming removed 6 bases from V and 0 bases from J; junction bases left unmatched: 13. CDR3 length: 17 amino acids. Here the CDR3 reads CSVLLAGSYQSTDTQYF. CDR3 nucleotides: TGCAGCGTCCTCCTAGCGGGAAGCTACCAGAGCACAGATACGCAGTATTTT.

This clonotype appeared a single time. The CDR3 spells CASSELRADTQYF. CDR3 DNA: TGTGCCAGCAGTGAACTTCGTGCAGATACGCAGTATTTT. V is TRBV2 and J is TRBJ2-3; D is uncertain. The CDR3 has 13 residues. Germline assignment: CDR1 SNHLY and CDR2 FYNNEI. V dropped 2 bases and J dropped 4 bases, with 7 bases sitting between them.

The chain recombines TRBV28 with TRBJ1-1; no reliable D call. The CDR3 sequence is 12 residues long. The V gene's germline CDR1 is MDHEN and CDR2 SYDVKM. V lost 7 bases to trimming and J lost 3 bases, with 9 bases between them. The chain's CDR3 is CASTEEDTEAFF. DNA for the CDR3: TGTGCCAGCACCGAAGAAGACACTGAAGCTTTCTTT. The full variable domain, rest sourced from reference TRBV28 and TRBJ1-1, is DVKVTQSSRYLVKRTGEKVFLECVQDMDHENMFWYRQDPGLGLRLIYFSYDVKMKEKGDIPEGYSVSREKKERFSLILESASTNQTSMYLCASTEEDTEAFFGQGTRLTVV.

This clonotype was counted ten times or more. The V gene is TRBV7-8, the J gene TRBJ2-1; D is unclear. Between the trimmed V and J ends, which lost 3 bases and 6 bases, there was a span of 6 bases. The CDR3 covers 12 residues. Per germline, CDR1 SGHVS and CDR2 FQNEAQ. The CDR3 protein is CASSFDPNEQFF. The CDR3 DNA is TGTGCCAGCAGCTTCGACCCCAATGAGCAGTTCTTC.

This chain links TRBV20-1 with TRBJ2-3, with D possibly being TRBD2 (7 bases). CDR1 is DFQATT and CDR2 is SNEGSKA in the germline V gene (reference sequence). The CDR3 runs 13 residues. The ends were cut back, 5 bases at V and 3 bases at J, with 12 bases in the middle. The CDR3 sequence: CSALRGQTDTQYF. CDR3 in DNA: TGCAGTGCTCTGCGGGGGCAGACAGATACGCAGTATTTT.

A few counts support this clonotype. The chain is built from TRBV7-9 and TRBJ2-2, with 8 bases that match TRBD2. This CDR3 spans 13 amino acids. Germline V CDR1 and CDR2: SEHNR, FQNEAQ (reference sequence). V was pared by 6 bases and J by 8 bases, with 5 bases of the junction left unmatched. CDR3 loop: CASRQRESGELFF. The CDR3 DNA is TGTGCCAGCAGGCAGCGGGAGTCAGGGGAGCTGTTTTTT.

The rearrangement uses TRBV28 and TRBJ1-5; the D is unclear. The V gene's germline CDR1 is MDHEN and CDR2 SYDVKM. This CDR3 region has 12 residues. V lost 4 bases, J lost 5 bases, and 6 bases lay in between. Written as DNA, the CDR3 is TGTGCCAGCAGTTACTATTATCAGCCCCAGCATTTT. It translates to CASSYYYQPQHF.

This clonotype was seen a handful of times. The chain links TRBV6-1 to TRBJ2-4; no clear D gene. Germline V gene data show CDR1 as MNHNS and CDR2 as SASEGT. The length of the CDR3 is 13 residues. Deletions cut 4 bases from V and 16 bases from J, with 20 bases between. In DNA form, the CDR3 reads TGTGCCAGCAGTGGGGGTAGTGTGGTCCAGCGTTACTTC. It translates to CASSGGSVVQRYF.

This chain uses TRBV9 with TRBJ1-2; 7 bases map to TRBD1. Unmatched junction bases numbered 11, after V lost 3 bases and J lost 6 bases. Germline V gene data show CDR1 as SGDLS and CDR2 as YYNGEE. There are 15 residues in the CDR3. The CDR3 bases are TGTGCCAGCAGCGCCCTGGTCGCCCAGGGGGATGGCTACACCTTC. It translates to CASSALVAQGDGYTF.